This TCR beta chain originates from a study of naive and memory T cell subsets. Points from the study as a whole: No ground truth validated the naive and memory repertoire findings. A few larger clonotypes appeared in naive repertoires, especially CD8, possibly memory cells re-expressing CD45RA.

This clonotype was counted many times. Its antigen remains unidentified. Two oligonucleotides, mixed equimolar, formed the beta constant-region primer covering TRBC1 and TRBC2. The ligated cDNA underwent four PCR rounds using SP2 and nested alpha and beta constant-region primers. Using its own MiXCR run on the UMI-ligation and nested PCR reads, TCRdb lists one record per CDR3 protein. In the table there are 85,000 to 130,000 distinct CDR3 sequences, about 15% of which are singletons. CD4 T cells were positively selected, then CD8 T cells from the CD4-negative fraction. Germline-derived CDR1 and CDR2 are SGHVS and FQNEAQ. The CDR3 totals 13 residues. The V end lost 1 base, the J end lost 15 bases, and 16 bases lay between the germline ends.

This chain links TRBV7-8 with TRBJ2-1; tentative D call: TRBD2 (6 bases). Sample: naive CD8+ T cells from blood. The receptor comes from a human donor in good health. The CDR3 bases are TGTGCCAGCAGCTTAGTTGTGGGGACTTGGATGTTCTTC. Amino acid sequence: CASSLVVGTWMFF.